The 27 T cell receptor beta chains below were found in one sample sequenced in a study of blood T cell repertoires in COVID-19. Measured with immunoSEQ multiplex PCR; TCRdb has only the in-frame clones, and not every one. The sample yields more than 13,000 clones, 84% seen once. The sequenced material came from peripheral blood. The receptors were gathered from a man in his forties or fifties with active COVID-19.

The chain is built from TRBV6-6 and TRBJ2-3; D is unresolved. Germline CDR1 MNHNY, CDR2 SVGAGI (reference sequence). The CDR3 is 16 amino acids. The germline V and J ends were trimmed by 6 bases and 0 bases, with 16 bases remaining between them. Here the CDR3 DNA reads TGTGCCAGCAGCACACCTGTGCGCGGTAGCACAGATACGCAGTATTTT. Translating it yields CASSTPVRGSTDTQYF.

The chain links TRBV6-5 to TRBJ1-1; the match to TRBD1 covers 8 bases. The CDR3 sequence is 14 residues long. The germline gives CDR1 MNHEY, CDR2 SVGAGI. The V segment lost 4 bases and the J segment 5 bases; nucleotides outside the gene matches: 6. CDR3 bases: TGTGCCAGCAGTTCAGACAGGGGCTTGACTGAAGCTTTCTTT. Its protein product is CASSSDRGLTEAFF.

The V gene is TRBV2, the J gene TRBJ2-3; TRBD2 aligns across 12 bases. Trimming took 9 bases from V and 2 from J; bases not matched to a gene: 6. CDR3 length: 15 amino acids. Germline CDR1 and CDR2: SNHLY and FYNNEI. The CDR3 spells CARSGLAGPTDTQYF. The CDR3 DNA reads TGTGCCAGATCGGGACTAGCGGGCCCCACAGATACGCAGTATTTT.

The genes are TRBV7-9 and TRBJ2-6; D unresolved. CDR1 is SEHNR, CDR2 FQNEAQ, per germline (reference sequence). The ends were cut back, 5 bases at V and 0 bases at J, with 5 bases in the middle. CDR3 length: 14 residues. The CDR3 nucleotides read TGTGCCAGCAGCCCTATCTCTGGGGCCAACGTCCTGACTTTC. Amino acid sequence: CASSPISGANVLTF.

CDR3 DNA: TGTGCCATCAGTCCAGCGGCGGGAGACTACGAGCAGTACTTC. This sequence encodes CAISPAAGDYEQYF. The chain recombines TRBV10-3 with TRBJ2-7; TRBD2 aligns across 7 bases. The CDR3 loop spans 14 amino acids. Germline lookup yields CDR1 ENHRY and CDR2 SYGVKD. V was pared by 5 bases and J by 3 bases, with 7 bases of the junction left unmatched.

The rearrangement links TRBV6-1 to TRBJ2-5; D is unclear. Germline V lookup: CDR1 MNHNS, CDR2 SASEGT. The CDR3 totals 13 residues. Trimming left V 3 bases short and J 2 bases short, with 7 bases between. CDR3 nucleotide sequence: TGTGCCAGCAGTGAGGGCGTTCAAGAGACCCAGTACTTC. Protein product: CASSEGVQETQYF.

J is TRBJ2-7 and V is TRBV27; 8 bases map to TRBD2. Germline CDR1 and CDR2: MNHEY and SMNVEV (reference sequence). After removal of 6 bases from V and 4 bases from J, the junction contained 8 bases not matched to a gene. The CDR3 loop spans 14 amino acids. CDR3 sequence reads: CASSPIASGYEQYF. For the CDR3, the DNA is TGTGCCAGCAGCCCTATCGCTAGCGGGTACGAGCAGTACTTC.

V gene TRBV30 combines with J gene TRBJ2-7; possibly TRBD2 for D (5 bases). Trimming shortened V by 3 bases and J by 3 bases, and 12 bases separated the two germline ends. The CDR3 loop spans 13 amino acids. CDR1 is GTSNPN and CDR2 is SVGIG in the germline V gene (reference sequence). The CDR3 here is CAWSDGKGYEQYF. CDR3 nucleotide sequence: TGTGCCTGGAGCGACGGGAAGGGCTACGAGCAGTACTTC.

The rearrangement uses TRBV9 and TRBJ2-1; 8 bases are shared with TRBD1. The junction had 5 bases not matched to a gene; V was cut back by 9 bases and J by 3 bases. Germline values: CDR1 SGDLS, CDR2 YYNGEE. CDR3 length: 13 residues. The CDR3 loop reads CATGQGGYNEQFF. CDR3 bases: TGTGCCACCGGACAGGGTGGCTACAATGAGCAGTTCTTC.

The V call is TRBV6-1, the J call TRBJ1-4, with TRBD1 identical over 8 bases. V gave up 1 base and J gave up 8 bases; unmatched junction bases: 6. Germline V gene sequence: CDR1 MNHNS, CDR2 SASEGT. This CDR3 spans 15 amino acids. The CDR3 sequence: CASSEVAGGEEKLFF. DNA for the CDR3: TGTGCCAGCAGTGAAGTAGCAGGGGGCGAAGAAAAACTGTTTTTT.

The chain couples TRBV10-3 to TRBJ2-7; 11 nucleotides align to TRBD2. J lost 6 bases, V lost 5 bases, and 6 bases had no gene match. This CDR3 region has 14 residues. Looked up from germline, CDR1 is ENHRY and CDR2 is SYGVKD. DNA of the CDR3: TGTGCCATCAGTCATCTAGCGGGAGGAGGCGAGCAGTACTTC. It specifies CAISHLAGGGEQYF.

CDR3 sequence (DNA): TGTGCCAGCAGTTACTCGCGGTCTGGCTATGGCTACACCTTC. The encoded protein is CASSYSRSGYGYTF. This sequence joins TRBV6-5 and TRBJ1-2, with unresolved D. Per the germline V gene, CDR1 is MNHEY and CDR2 is SVGAGI. V was trimmed by 0 bases and J by 4 bases, leaving 9 bases between them. This CDR3 is built from 14 residues.

The CDR3 DNA sequence: TGTGGAAGGGGCGGGACAGCGTGCTACGAGCAGTACTTC. Its translation: CGRGGTACYEQYF. The chain has TRBV18 and TRBJ2-7; tentative D call: TRBD1 (7 bases). Germline CDR1 reads KGHSH; CDR2 reads LQKENI. This CDR3 has 13 residues.

The chain has TRBV14 and TRBJ2-3; TRBD1 agrees at 9 bases. After removal of 2 bases from V and 4 bases from J, the junction contained 4 bases not matched to a gene. Germline V gene lookup returns CDR1 SGHDN and CDR2 FVKESK. The CDR3 has 15 residues. The CDR3 loop is CASSQTQGAADTQYF. CDR3 DNA: TGTGCCAGCAGCCAAACACAGGGGGCGGCAGATACGCAGTATTTT.

This chain joins TRBV29-1 and TRBJ2-7; TRBD2 aligns across 9 bases. J lost 3 bases, V lost 3 bases, and 3 bases had no gene match. From germline, CDR1 is SQVTM and CDR2 ANQGSEA. The CDR3 is 13 amino acids. CDR3 protein: CSVEPAGGYEQYF. Written as DNA, the CDR3 is TGCAGCGTTGAGCCAGCGGGGGGCTACGAGCAGTACTTC.

The rearrangement links TRBV24-1 to TRBJ2-1, with D possibly being TRBD1 (6 bases). Germline V gene sequence: CDR1 KGHDR, CDR2 SFDVKD. V lost 6 bases and J lost 5, with 22 bases in between. The CDR3 consists of 17 residues. In DNA form, the CDR3 reads TGTGCCACCAGTTCTCACGTGGGGCAGGGGTCCCACAATGAGCAGTTCTTC. Translation gives CATSSHVGQGSHNEQFF.

The chain has TRBV14 and TRBJ2-2, with D unresolved. V lost 0 bases to trimming and J lost 0 bases, with 11 bases between them. This CDR3 has 17 amino acids. The germline CDR1 and CDR2 sequences are SGHDN and FVKESK. The CDR3 here is CASSQDPFETNTGELFF. In nucleotides, the CDR3 is TGTGCCAGCAGCCAAGATCCGTTTGAGACGAACACCGGGGAGCTGTTTTTT.

The gene calls are TRBV19 and TRBJ2-1; 7 nucleotides agree with TRBD1. CDR1 and CDR2 from the germline V gene are LNHDA and SQIVND (reference sequence). The CDR3 length is 15 residues. V shed 0 bases, J shed 3 bases, and the junction held 2 bases outside the gene matches. CDR3 residues: CASSIDGTVYNEQFF. DNA of the CDR3: TGTGCCAGTAGTATAGATGGGACAGTCTACAATGAGCAGTTCTTC.

The chain combines TRBV6-5 with TRBJ1-5, with 10 bases lining up with TRBD1. Trimming took 10 bases from V and 4 from J; bases not matched to a gene: 10. The CDR3 consists of 15 residues. Germline CDR1 is MNHEY and CDR2 is SVGAGI. The CDR3 nucleotides read TGTGCCACCGGGGCACCGGGACAGGGGAATCAGCCCCAGCATTTT. It encodes CATGAPGQGNQPQHF.

V usage is TRBV2 and J usage is TRBJ2-5; 8 bases are shared with TRBD1. The V and J ends lost 11 bases and 1 base, in that order; junction bases with no gene match: 9. Germline V gives CDR1 SNHLY, CDR2 FYNNEI. The CDR3 length is 14 residues. CDR3 bases: TGTGCCGTAAGAGGGACAGGAGGCCAAGAGACCCAGTACTTC. This codes for CAVRGTGGQETQYF.

On this clone itself: One junction end disagrees with the germline gene, perhaps due to a read error. The V call is TRBV6-5, the J call TRBJ1-5; weak D call: TRBD1 (5 bases). Germline lookup yields CDR1 MNHEY and CDR2 SVGAGI. The CDR3 sequence is 14 residues long. The CDR3 DNA follows: TGTGCCACCCGGAGGTTGGAGGGGATCAGCCCCAGCAATTTT. This codes for CATRRLEGISPSNF.

The rearrangement uses TRBV9 and TRBJ2-2; weak D call: TRBD2 (5 bases). CDR1 is SGDLS and CDR2 is YYNGEE in the germline V gene. The length of the CDR3 is 15 residues. Between the trimmed V and J ends, which lost 9 bases and 3 bases, there was a span of 18 bases. The CDR3 sequence is CATTGGRGDTGELFF. CDR3 coding DNA: TGTGCCACCACCGGCGGGCGCGGAGACACCGGGGAGCTGTTTTTT.

This chain links TRBV7-9 with TRBJ2-1, with a weak D call TRBD2 (5 bases). CDR1 is SEHNR, CDR2 FQNEAQ, per germline (reference sequence). The CDR3 covers 16 residues. V lost 2 bases and J lost 0, with 11 bases in between. In nucleotides, the CDR3 is TGTGCCAGCAGCTTAAATCGGGGAAGCTCCTACAATGAGCAGTTCTTC. Translation gives CASSLNRGSSYNEQFF.

The chain employs TRBV5-1 and TRBJ2-5; 7 positions match TRBD1. Trimming removed 2 bases from V and 0 bases from J; junction bases left unmatched: 1. Germline values: CDR1 SGHRS, CDR2 YFSETQ. The CDR3 is made up of 14 amino acids. The CDR3 spells CASSLGQDQETQYF. The CDR3 DNA follows: TGCGCCAGCAGCTTAGGACAGGACCAAGAGACCCAGTACTTC.

The gene calls are TRBV24-1 and TRBJ2-1; 8 nucleotides agree with TRBD2. There are 18 residues in the CDR3. CDR1 is KGHDR and CDR2 is SFDVKD in the germline V gene. Germline trimming cut 2 bases from V and 3 bases from J; bases unmatched to any gene: 11. CDR3 DNA: TGTGCCACCAGTGATTCCTGGGGGCGAGCGGGAGACTACAATGAGCAGTTCTTC. Encoded protein: CATSDSWGRAGDYNEQFF.

V gene TRBV15 combines with J gene TRBJ2-3; 7 bases map to TRBD1. The CDR3 has 14 amino acids. CDR1 is LNHNV and CDR2 is YYDKDF in the germline V gene (reference sequence). V dropped 3 bases and J dropped 5; count of bases not matched to a gene: 5. The CDR3 sequence: CATSRTGYKDTQYF. The CDR3 DNA reads as TGTGCCACCAGCAGGACAGGGTACAAAGATACGCAGTATTTT.

The J gene is TRBJ2-1, the V gene TRBV7-9; D call uncertain. Trimming left V 2 bases short and J 7 bases short, with 9 bases between. Germline V gives CDR1 SEHNR, CDR2 FQNEAQ (reference sequence). The CDR3 loop spans 13 amino acids. CDR3 sequence reads: CASSLTSVNEQFF. The CDR3 nucleotides are TGTGCCAGCAGCTTAACGAGCGTTAATGAGCAGTTCTTC. Looking up the rest from reference TRBV7-9 and TRBJ2-1 gives the full variable domain: DTGVSQNPRHKITKRGQNVTFRCDPISEHNRLYWYRQTLGQGPEFLTYFQNEAQLEKSRLLSDRFSAERPKGSFSTLEIQRTEQGDSAMYLCASSLTSVNEQFFGPGTRLTVL.